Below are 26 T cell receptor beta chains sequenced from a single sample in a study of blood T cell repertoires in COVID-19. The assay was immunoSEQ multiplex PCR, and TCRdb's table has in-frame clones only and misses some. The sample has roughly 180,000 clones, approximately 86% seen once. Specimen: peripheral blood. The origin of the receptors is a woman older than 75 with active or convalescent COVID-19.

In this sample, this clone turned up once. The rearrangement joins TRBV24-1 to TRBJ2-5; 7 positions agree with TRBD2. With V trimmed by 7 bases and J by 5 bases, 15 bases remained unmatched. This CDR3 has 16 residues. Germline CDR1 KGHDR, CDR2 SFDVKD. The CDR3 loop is CATSPSVAGAGETQYF. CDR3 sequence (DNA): TGTGCCACCAGCCCCAGCGTCGCGGGAGCAGGGGAGACCCAGTACTTC.

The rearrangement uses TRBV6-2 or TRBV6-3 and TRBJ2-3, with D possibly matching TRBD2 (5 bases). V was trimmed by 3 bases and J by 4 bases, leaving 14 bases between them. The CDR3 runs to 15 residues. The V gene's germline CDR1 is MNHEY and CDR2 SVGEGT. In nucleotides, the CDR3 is TGTGCCAGCAGTTATCGGGAAGTCGGCGCAGATACGCAGTATTTT. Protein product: CASSYREVGADTQYF.

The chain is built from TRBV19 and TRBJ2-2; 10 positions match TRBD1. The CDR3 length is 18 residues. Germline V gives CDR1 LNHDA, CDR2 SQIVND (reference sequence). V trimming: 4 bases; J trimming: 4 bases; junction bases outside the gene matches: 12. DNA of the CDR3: TGTGCCAGTAGTACAGCCGGGCTGACAGGGGGCCCCACCGGGGAGCTGTTTTTT. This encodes CASSTAGLTGGPTGELFF.

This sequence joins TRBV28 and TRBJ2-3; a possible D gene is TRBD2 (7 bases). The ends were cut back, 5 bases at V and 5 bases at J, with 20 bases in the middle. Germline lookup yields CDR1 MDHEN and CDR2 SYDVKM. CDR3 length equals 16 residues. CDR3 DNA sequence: TGTGCCAGCAGTCGGCTTAGGGCGGGGGCTATAGATACGCAGTATTTT. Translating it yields CASSRLRAGAIDTQYF.

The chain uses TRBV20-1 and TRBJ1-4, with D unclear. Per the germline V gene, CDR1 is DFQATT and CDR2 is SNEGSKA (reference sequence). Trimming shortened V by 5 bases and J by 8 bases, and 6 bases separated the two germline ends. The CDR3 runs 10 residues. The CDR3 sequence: CSAWEEKLFF. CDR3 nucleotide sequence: TGCAGTGCTTGGGAGGAAAAACTGTTTTTT.

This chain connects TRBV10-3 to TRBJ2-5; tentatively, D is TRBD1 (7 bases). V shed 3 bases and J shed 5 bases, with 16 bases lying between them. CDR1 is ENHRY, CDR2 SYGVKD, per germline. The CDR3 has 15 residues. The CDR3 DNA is TGTGCCATCAGTGATGGAGGGGGCGCGTGGGAGACCCAGTACTTC. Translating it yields CAISDGGGAWETQYF.

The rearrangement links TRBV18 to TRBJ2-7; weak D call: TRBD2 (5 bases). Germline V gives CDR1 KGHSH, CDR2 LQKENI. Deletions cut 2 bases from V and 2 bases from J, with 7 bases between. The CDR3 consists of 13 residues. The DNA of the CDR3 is TGTGCCAGCTCACCAGCGACTACCTACGAGCAGTACTTC. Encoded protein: CASSPATTYEQYF.

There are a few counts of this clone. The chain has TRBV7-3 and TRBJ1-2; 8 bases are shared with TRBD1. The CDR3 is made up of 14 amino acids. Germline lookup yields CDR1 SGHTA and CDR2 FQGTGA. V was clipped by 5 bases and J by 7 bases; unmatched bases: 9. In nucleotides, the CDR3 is TGTGCCAGCAGCACCCCGACAGGGGAGGGTGGCTACACCTTC. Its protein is CASSTPTGEGGYTF.

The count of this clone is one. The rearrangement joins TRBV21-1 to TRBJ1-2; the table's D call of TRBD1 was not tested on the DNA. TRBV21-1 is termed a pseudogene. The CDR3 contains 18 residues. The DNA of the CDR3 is TGTGCCAGCAGCAAAGTGGCCCGGACAAACTATAAGAACTATGGCTACACCTTC. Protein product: CASSKVARTNYKNYGYTF.

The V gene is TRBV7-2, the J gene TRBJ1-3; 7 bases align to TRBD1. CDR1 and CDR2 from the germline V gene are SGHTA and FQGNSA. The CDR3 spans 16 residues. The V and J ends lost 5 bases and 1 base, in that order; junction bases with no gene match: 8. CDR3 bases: TGTGCCAGCAGCCCTCAAGGGGGCTTATCTGGAAACACCATATATTTT. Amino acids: CASSPQGGLSGNTIYF.

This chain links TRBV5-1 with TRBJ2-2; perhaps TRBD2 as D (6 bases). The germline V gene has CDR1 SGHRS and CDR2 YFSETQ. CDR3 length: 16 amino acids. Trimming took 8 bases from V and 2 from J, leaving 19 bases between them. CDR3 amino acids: CASMMGGSRNTGELFF. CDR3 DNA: TGCGCCAGTATGATGGGGGGTAGCAGAAACACCGGGGAGCTGTTTTTT.

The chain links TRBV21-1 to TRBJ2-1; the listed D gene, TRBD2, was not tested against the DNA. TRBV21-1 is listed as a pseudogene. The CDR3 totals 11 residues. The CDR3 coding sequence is TGTGCCAGCAGCAAAGAAAGAACTCAGTTCTTC. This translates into CASSKERTQFF.

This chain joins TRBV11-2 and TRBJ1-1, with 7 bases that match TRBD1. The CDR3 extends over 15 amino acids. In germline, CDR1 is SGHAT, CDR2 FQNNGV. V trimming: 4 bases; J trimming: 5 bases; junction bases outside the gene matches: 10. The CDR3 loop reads CASSSERQGSTEAFF. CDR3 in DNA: TGTGCCAGCAGCTCGGAGAGACAGGGTAGTACTGAAGCTTTCTTT. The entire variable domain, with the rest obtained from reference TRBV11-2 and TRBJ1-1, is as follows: EAGVAQSPRYKIIEKRQSVAFWCNPISGHATLYWYQQILGQGPKLLIQFQNNGVVDDSQLPKDRFSAERLKGVDSTLKIQPAKLEDSAVYLCASSSERQGSTEAFFGQGTRLTVV.

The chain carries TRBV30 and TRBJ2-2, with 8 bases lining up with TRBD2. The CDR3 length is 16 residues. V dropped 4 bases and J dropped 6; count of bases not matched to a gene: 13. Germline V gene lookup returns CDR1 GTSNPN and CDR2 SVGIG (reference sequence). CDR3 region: CAWKTKASGGPGELFF. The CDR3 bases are TGTGCCTGGAAAACAAAAGCCAGCGGGGGTCCCGGGGAGCTGTTTTTT.

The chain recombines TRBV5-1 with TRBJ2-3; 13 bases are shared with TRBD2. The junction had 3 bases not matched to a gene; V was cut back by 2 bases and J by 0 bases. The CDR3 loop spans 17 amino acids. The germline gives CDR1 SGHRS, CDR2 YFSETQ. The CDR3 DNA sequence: TGCGCCAGCAGCTTTAGACTAGCGGGAGGTAGCACAGATACGCAGTATTTT. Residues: CASSFRLAGGSTDTQYF.

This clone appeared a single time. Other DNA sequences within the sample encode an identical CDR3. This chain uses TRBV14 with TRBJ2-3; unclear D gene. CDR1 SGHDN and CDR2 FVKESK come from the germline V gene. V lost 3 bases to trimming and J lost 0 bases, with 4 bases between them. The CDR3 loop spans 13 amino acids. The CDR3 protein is CASSQASTDTQYF. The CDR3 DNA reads TGTGCCAGCAGCCAGGCTAGCACAGATACGCAGTATTTT.

The CDR3, as DNA: TGTGCCAGCAGTGTCCTACAGGGGGAGACTGAAGCTTTCTTT. This gives the protein CASSVLQGETEAFF. V gene TRBV2 combines with J gene TRBJ1-1; 8 bases are a match to TRBD1. Germline loops: CDR1 SNHLY, CDR2 FYNNEI. CDR3 length: 14 amino acids. V was pared by 4 bases and J by 5 bases, with 6 bases of the junction left unmatched. The whole variable domain, remainder taken from reference TRBV2 and TRBJ1-1, is EPEVTQTPSHQVTQMGQEVILRCVPISNHLYFYWYRQILGQKVEFLVSFYNNEISEKSEIFDDQFSVERPDGSNFTLKIRSTKLEDSAMYFCASSVLQGETEAFFGQGTRLTVV.

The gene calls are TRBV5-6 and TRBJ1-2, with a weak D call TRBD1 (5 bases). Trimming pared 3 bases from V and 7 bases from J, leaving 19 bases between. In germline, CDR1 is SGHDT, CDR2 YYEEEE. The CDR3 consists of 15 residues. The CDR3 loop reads CASSWGSGGPSGYTF. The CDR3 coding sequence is TGTGCCAGCAGCTGGGGGTCCGGGGGACCTTCTGGCTACACCTTC.

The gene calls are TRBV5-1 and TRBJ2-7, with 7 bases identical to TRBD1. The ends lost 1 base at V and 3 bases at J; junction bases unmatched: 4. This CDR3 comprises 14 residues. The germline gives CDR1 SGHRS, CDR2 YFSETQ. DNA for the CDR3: TGCGCCAGCAGCTTGCGGGACAGACTCTACGAGCAGTACTTC. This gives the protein CASSLRDRLYEQYF.

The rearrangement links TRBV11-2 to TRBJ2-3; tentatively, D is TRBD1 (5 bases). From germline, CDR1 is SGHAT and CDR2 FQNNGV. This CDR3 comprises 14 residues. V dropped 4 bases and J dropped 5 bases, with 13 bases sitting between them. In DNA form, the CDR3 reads TGTGCCAGCAGCTCTGGACCGCAGGGAGATACGCAGTATTTT. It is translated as CASSSGPQGDTQYF.

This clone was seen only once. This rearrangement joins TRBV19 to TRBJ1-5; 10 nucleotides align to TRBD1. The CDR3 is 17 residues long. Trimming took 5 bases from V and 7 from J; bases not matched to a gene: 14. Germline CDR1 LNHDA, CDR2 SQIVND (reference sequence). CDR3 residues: CASSSASTGGWGQPQHF. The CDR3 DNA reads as TGTGCCAGTAGTTCCGCCTCGACAGGGGGCTGGGGCCAGCCCCAGCATTTT.

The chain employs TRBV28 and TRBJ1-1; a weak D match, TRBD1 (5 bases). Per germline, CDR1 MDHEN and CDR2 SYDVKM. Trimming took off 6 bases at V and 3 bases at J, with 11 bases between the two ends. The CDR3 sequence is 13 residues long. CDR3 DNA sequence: TGTGCCAGCAGGGAGCAGGGCCACACTGAAGCTTTCTTT. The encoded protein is CASREQGHTEAFF.

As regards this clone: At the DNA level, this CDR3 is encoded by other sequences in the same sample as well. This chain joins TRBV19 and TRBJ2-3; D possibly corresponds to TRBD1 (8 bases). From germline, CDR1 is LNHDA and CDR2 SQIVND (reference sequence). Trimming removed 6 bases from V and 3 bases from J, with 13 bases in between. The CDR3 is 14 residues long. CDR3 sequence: CASSLQGGTDTQYF. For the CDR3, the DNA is TGTGCCAGTAGCTTACAGGGGGGGACAGATACGCAGTATTTT.

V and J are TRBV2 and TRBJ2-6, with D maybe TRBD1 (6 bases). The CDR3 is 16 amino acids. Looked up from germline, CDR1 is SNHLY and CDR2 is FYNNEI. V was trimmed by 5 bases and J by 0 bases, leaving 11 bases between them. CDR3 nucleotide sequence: TGTGCCAGCAGTATAGGACAGTTCTCTGGGGCCAACGTCCTGACTTTC. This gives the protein CASSIGQFSGANVLTF.

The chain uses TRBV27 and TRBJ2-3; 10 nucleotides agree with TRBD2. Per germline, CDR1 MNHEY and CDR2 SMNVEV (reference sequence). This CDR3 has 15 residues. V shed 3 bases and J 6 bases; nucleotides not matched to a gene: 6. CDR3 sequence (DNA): TGTGCCAGCAGTTTCAGACTAGCGGGTGTGGATACGCAGTATTTT. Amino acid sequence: CASSFRLAGVDTQYF.

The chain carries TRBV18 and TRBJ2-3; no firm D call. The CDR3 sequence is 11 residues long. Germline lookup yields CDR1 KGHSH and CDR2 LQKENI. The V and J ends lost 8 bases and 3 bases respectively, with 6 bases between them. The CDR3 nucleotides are TGTGCCAGCATAATAACAGATACGCAGTATTTT. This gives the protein CASIITDTQYF.